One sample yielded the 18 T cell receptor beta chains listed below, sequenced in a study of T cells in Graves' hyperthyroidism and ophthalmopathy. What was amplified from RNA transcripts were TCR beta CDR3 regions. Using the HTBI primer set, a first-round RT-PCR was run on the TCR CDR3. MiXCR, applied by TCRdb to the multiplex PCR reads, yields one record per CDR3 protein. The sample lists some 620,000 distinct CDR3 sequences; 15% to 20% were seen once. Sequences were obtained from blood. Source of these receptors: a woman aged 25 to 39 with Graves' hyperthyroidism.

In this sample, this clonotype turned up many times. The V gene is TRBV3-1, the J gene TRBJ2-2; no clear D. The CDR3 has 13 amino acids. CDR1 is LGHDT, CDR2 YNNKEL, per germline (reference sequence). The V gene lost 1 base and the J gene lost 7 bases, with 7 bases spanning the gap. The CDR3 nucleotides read TGTGCCAGCAGCCAAGTTACTAACGGGGAGCTGTTTTTT. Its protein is CASSQVTNGELFF.

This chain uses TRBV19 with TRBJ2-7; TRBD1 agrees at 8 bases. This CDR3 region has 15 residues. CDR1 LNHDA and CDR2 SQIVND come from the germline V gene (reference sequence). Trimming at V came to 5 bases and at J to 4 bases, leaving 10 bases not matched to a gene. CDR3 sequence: CASSLGQGAGYEQYF. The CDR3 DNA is TGTGCCAGTAGTCTTGGGCAGGGGGCAGGATACGAGCAGTACTTC.

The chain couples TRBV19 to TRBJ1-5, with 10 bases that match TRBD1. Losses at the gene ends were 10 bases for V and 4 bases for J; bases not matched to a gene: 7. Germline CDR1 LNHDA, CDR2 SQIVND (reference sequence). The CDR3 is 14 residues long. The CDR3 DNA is TGTGCCATTCCCGACAGGGGGCAAAATCAGCCCCAGCATTTT. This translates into CAIPDRGQNQPQHF.

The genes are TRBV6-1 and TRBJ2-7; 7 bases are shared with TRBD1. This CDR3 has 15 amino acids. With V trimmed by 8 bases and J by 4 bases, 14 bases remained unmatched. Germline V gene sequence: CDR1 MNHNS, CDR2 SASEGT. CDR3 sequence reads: CASLKVGDRIYEQYF. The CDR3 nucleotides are TGTGCCAGCCTAAAGGTGGGGGACAGAATTTACGAGCAGTACTTC.

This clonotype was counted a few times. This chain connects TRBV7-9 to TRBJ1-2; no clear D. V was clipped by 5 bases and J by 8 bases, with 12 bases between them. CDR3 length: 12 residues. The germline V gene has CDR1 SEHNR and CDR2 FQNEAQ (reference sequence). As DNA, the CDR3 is TGTGCCAGCAGCGCCGGGCTGGAGGGCTACACCTTC. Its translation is CASSAGLEGYTF.

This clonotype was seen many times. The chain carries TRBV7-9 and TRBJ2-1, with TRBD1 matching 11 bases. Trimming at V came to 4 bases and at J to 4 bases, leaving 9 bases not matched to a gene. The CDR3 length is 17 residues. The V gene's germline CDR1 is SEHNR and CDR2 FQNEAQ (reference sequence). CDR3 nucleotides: TGTGCCAGCAGCTCCCCCGACGGGACAGGGGGTTACAATGAGCAGTTCTTC. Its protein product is CASSSPDGTGGYNEQFF.

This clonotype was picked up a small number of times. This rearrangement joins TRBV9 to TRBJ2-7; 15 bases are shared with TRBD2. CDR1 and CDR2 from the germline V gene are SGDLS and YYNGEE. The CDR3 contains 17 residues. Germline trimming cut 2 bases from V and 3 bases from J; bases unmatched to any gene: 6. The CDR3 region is CASSVTGTSGRHYEQYF. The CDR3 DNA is TGTGCCAGCAGCGTTACCGGGACTAGCGGGAGGCACTACGAGCAGTACTTC.

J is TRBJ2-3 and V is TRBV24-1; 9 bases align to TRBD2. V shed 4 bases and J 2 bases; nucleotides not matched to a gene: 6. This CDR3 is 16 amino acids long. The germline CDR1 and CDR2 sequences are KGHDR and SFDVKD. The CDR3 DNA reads TGTGCCACCAGTGAGCCGGTAGCGGGGGACACAGATACGCAGTATTTT. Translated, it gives CATSEPVAGDTDTQYF.

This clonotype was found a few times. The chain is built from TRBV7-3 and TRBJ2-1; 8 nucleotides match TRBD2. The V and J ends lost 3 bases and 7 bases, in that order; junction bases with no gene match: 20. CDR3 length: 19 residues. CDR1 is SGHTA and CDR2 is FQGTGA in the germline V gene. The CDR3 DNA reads TGTGCCAGCAGCTTCCCTACGCTTATCAGCGGGAGAGTAGGTAATGAGCAGTTCTTC. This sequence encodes CASSFPTLISGRVGNEQFF.

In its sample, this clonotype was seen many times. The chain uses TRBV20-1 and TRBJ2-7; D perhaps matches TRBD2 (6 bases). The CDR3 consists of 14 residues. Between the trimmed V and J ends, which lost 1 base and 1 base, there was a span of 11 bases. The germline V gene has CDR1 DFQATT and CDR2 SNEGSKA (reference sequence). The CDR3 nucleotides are TGCAGTGCTAGAGCCCTTAGCGGATCCTACGAGCAGTACTTC. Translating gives CSARALSGSYEQYF.

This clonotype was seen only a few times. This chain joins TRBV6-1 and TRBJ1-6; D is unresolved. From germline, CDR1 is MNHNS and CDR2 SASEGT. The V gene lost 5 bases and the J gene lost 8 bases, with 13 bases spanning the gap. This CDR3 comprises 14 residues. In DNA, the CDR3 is TGTGCCAGCAGTACCCGGACCCAATATTCACCCCTCCACTTT. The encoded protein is CASSTRTQYSPLHF.

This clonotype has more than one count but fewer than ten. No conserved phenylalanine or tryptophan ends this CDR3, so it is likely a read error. The DNA for the CDR3 is TGCAGTGCTAGAGACCTGGGGACTGAAGCTTTCCTT. It translates to CSARDLGTEAFL. The V call is TRBV20-1, the J call TRBJ1-1; no reliable D call. Germline V gene lookup returns CDR1 DFQATT and CDR2 SNEGSKA (reference sequence). The germline V and J ends were trimmed by 0 bases and 5 bases, with 7 bases remaining between them. The CDR3 is 12 residues long.

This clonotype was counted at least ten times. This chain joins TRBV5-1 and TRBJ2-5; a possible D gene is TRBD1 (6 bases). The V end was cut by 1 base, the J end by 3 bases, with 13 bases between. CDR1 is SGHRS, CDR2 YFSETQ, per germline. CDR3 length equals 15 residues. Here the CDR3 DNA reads TGCGCCAGCAGCTTGTCAGGGGCACGGGAAGAGACCCAGTACTTC. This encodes CASSLSGAREETQYF.

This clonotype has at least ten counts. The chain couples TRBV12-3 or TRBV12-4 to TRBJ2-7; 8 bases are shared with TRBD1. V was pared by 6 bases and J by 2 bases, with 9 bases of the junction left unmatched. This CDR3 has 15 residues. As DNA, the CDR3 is TGTGCCAGCAGGGGACCCGGGACAGGTCCCTACGAGCAGTACTTC. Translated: CASRGPGTGPYEQYF.

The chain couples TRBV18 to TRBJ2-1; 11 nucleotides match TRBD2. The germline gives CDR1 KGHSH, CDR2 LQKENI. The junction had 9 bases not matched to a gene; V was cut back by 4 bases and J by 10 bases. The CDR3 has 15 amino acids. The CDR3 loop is CASSRATSGSGEQFF. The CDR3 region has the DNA TGTGCCAGCTCACGGGCTACTAGCGGGAGCGGAGAGCAGTTCTTC.

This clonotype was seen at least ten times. CDR3 nucleotide sequence: TGCAGTGCTATAGGAAGCGGGATCACAGATACGCAGTATTTT. It codes for CSAIGSGITDTQYF. The genes are TRBV20-1 and TRBJ2-3; 7 bases are a match to TRBD2. Looked up from germline, CDR1 is DFQATT and CDR2 is SNEGSKA (reference sequence). The trim removed 4 bases at V and 2 bases at J, leaving 6 bases unmatched. This CDR3 region has 14 residues.

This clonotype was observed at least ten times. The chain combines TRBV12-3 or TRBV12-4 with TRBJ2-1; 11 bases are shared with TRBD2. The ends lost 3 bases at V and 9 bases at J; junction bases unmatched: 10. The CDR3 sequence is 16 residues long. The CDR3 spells CASSLRTSGRGSEQFF. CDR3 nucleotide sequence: TGTGCCAGCAGTTTGAGAACTAGCGGGAGAGGAAGTGAGCAGTTCTTC.

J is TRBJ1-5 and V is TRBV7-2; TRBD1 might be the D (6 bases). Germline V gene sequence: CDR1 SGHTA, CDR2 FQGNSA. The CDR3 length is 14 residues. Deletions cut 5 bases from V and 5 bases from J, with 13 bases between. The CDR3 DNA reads TGTGCCAGCAGCCCAGACAGGCGTCATCAGCCCCAGCATTTT. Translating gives CASSPDRRHQPQHF.